A single sample is the source of the 24 T cell receptor beta chains below, sequenced in a study of T cell responses to AZD1222 COVID-19 vaccine. Produced via immunoSEQ multiplex PCR; TCRdb's table is partial and in-frame only. The sample gives fewer than 130,000 clones, around 85% of which show up once; about 4.5% is in the top ten. The material was peripheral blood, obtained on day 0 of AZD1222 vaccination. Every receptor here comes from an adult in good health.

The rearrangement uses TRBV10-2 and TRBJ1-4, with a weak D call TRBD1 (5 bases). The CDR3 is made up of 14 amino acids. Germline lookup yields CDR1 WSHSY and CDR2 SAAADI. Deletions cut 6 bases from V and 4 bases from J, with 12 bases between. CDR3 DNA sequence: TGCGCCAGCAGCGCGACAGTCCATAATGAAAAACTGTTTTTT. Protein product: CASSATVHNEKLFF.

V gene TRBV12-3 or TRBV12-4 combines with J gene TRBJ2-7; D unresolved. Trimming removed 4 bases from V and 1 base from J, with 5 bases in between. The CDR3 is 12 residues long. CDR3: CASSYGSYEQYF. CDR3 in DNA: TGTGCCAGCAGTTATGGTTCCTACGAGCAGTACTTC.

This clone was counted between two and nine times. The V call is TRBV19, the J call TRBJ1-4, with D uncertain. This CDR3 comprises 12 residues. Germline V gives CDR1 LNHDA, CDR2 SQIVND (reference sequence). The V end lost 8 bases, the J end lost 8 bases, and 12 bases lay between the germline ends. For the CDR3, the DNA is TGTGCCAGTGGCACAGTTTGGGAAAAACTGTTTTTT. This sequence encodes CASGTVWEKLFF.

The CDR3 DNA is TGTGCCAGCAGCGCCCGGCGGGGGCAGGGTGAAAAACTGTTTTTT. Translation: CASSARRGQGEKLFF. This rearrangement joins TRBV13 to TRBJ1-4, with D possibly TRBD1 on 6 matching bases. Germline V lookup: CDR1 PRHDT, CDR2 FYEKMQ (reference sequence). Trimming took 5 bases from V and 7 from J, leaving 17 bases between them. CDR3 length: 15 amino acids. Drawing the rest from reference TRBV13 and TRBJ1-4, the complete variable domain is AAGVIQSPRHLIKEKRETATLKCYPIPRHDTVYWYQQGPGQDPQFLISFYEKMQSDKGSIPDRFSAQQFSDYHSELNMSSLELGDSALYFCASSARRGQGEKLFFGSGTQLSVL.

The chain joins TRBV19 to TRBJ1-2; no definite D call. The CDR3 is 13 amino acids. V was cut by 7 bases and J by 2 bases, with 11 bases left in between. Germline loops: CDR1 LNHDA, CDR2 SQIVND (reference sequence). CDR3 amino acids: CASIDPRNYGYTF. Here the CDR3 DNA reads TGTGCCAGTATCGACCCCCGGAACTATGGCTACACCTTC.

This chain connects TRBV4-3 to TRBJ2-7; perhaps TRBD2 as D (5 bases). The germline V and J ends were trimmed by 4 bases and 1 base, with 14 bases remaining between them. The V gene's germline CDR1 is LGHNA and CDR2 YSLEER. The CDR3 totals 15 residues. For the CDR3, the DNA is TGCGCCAGCAGCCGAGCGCAGAGCGGATCCTACGAGCAGTACTTC. Translation gives CASSRAQSGSYEQYF.

This chain connects TRBV6-5 to TRBJ2-7, with D perhaps TRBD1 or TRBD2 (6 bases each). The length of the CDR3 is 15 residues. V lost 6 bases, J lost 7 bases, and 22 bases lay in between. In germline, CDR1 is MNHEY, CDR2 SVGAGI. DNA of the CDR3: TGTGCCAGCAGAGTCCCGGGCCTACAAGGGGGGGAGCAGTACTTC. It translates to CASRVPGLQGGEQYF.

This clone was seen just once. The V and J genes are TRBV7-6 and TRBJ1-1; 7 bases agree with TRBD1. The CDR3 is 14 amino acids. V shed 5 bases and J 1 base; nucleotides not matched to a gene: 4. Germline values: CDR1 SGHVS, CDR2 FNYEAQ. The CDR3 coding sequence is TGTGCCAGCAGCCTACGGACAGGGAACACTGAAGCTTTCTTT. This gives the protein CASSLRTGNTEAFF.

This clone has more than one count but fewer than ten. The chain carries TRBV21-1 and TRBJ2-2; TRBD2 is the table's D call, not checked against the DNA. TRBV21-1 is flagged as a pseudogene. This CDR3 region has 18 residues. In DNA, the CDR3 is TGTGCCAGCAGCGCCGGGGGGCAAGAACTCTGCTCGTTTGGGGAGCTGTTTTTT. This translates into CASSAGGQELCSFGELFF.

The rearrangement links TRBV6-6 to TRBJ2-1; 7 bases are shared with TRBD1. The J segment lost 10 bases and the V segment lost 7 bases, leaving 10 bases of the junction unmatched. Germline CDR1 reads MNHNY; CDR2 reads SVGAGI (reference sequence). The CDR3 is 13 amino acids. CDR3 sequence (DNA): TGTGCCAGCACTGAGAGGAGACAGGGCGAGCAGTTCTTC. Translating gives CASTERRQGEQFF.

The V gene is TRBV29-1, the J gene TRBJ2-3; D may be TRBD2 (7 bases). With 6 bases removed from V and 1 base from J, the gap between germline ends came to 17 bases. The CDR3 runs 15 residues. From germline, CDR1 is SQVTM and CDR2 ANQGSEA. The CDR3 DNA sequence: TGCAGCGTGTCCCCCGGCGGGGGCCGCACAGATACGCAGTATTTT. It is translated as CSVSPGGGRTDTQYF.

This rearrangement joins TRBV7-9 to TRBJ1-1; 9 bases fit TRBD1. CDR3 size: 15 residues. Germline CDR1 is SEHNR and CDR2 is FQNEAQ (reference sequence). Losses at the gene ends were 2 bases for V and 4 bases for J; bases not matched to a gene: 5. The CDR3 loop is CASSLPRDRVTEAFF. CDR3 DNA sequence: TGTGCCAGCAGCTTACCGCGGGACAGGGTCACTGAAGCTTTCTTT.

Notes on this clone: One junction end disagrees with the germline gene, perhaps due to a read error. The V and J genes are TRBV7-2 and TRBJ1-6; TRBD1 matches 7 bases. Germline V gene sequence: CDR1 SGHTA, CDR2 FQGNSA. The CDR3 extends over 15 amino acids. The CDR3 DNA reads TGTGCCAGCAGCTCCCAGACAGGGAGTCATTCACCCTTCCACTTT. Amino acid sequence: CASSSQTGSHSPFHF.

As regards this clone: Relative to the germline gene, one junction end is altered; a read error may explain this. This sample includes further DNA sequences coding for the same CDR3. V and J are TRBV6-5 and TRBJ1-1; perhaps TRBD1 as D (5 bases). Per the germline V gene, CDR1 is MNHEY and CDR2 is SVGAGI. CDR3 length equals 13 residues. CDR3 region: CASSWGVRAEAFF. CDR3 nucleotides: TGTGCCAGTAGTTGGGGGGTTCGGGCTGAAGCTTTCTTT.

The rearrangement links TRBV27 to TRBJ2-1, with 10 bases aligning to TRBD1. The CDR3 is 15 amino acids. J gave up 2 bases and V 6 bases, and 4 bases lay outside the gene matches. CDR1 and CDR2 from the germline V gene are MNHEY and SMNVEV (reference sequence). The DNA for the CDR3 is TGTGCCAGCAGGGCCGGGACAGGGGCCTACAATGAGCAGTTCTTC. Protein sequence: CASRAGTGAYNEQFF.

V usage is TRBV24-1 and J usage is TRBJ1-5, with D hard to call. The CDR3 has 15 residues. V shed 10 bases and J shed 9 bases, with 24 bases lying between them. Germline values: CDR1 KGHDR, CDR2 SFDVKD. CDR3 region: CATYPYCVSDPPQHF. For the CDR3, the DNA is TGTGCCACTTACCCGTATTGTGTCAGCGATCCGCCCCAGCATTTT.

The CDR3 coding sequence is TGTGCCAGCAGTTTATTTTTGACACCTCAAGAGACCCAGTACTTC. Protein: CASSLFLTPQETQYF. The chain has TRBV27 and TRBJ2-5; D not certain. The CDR3 extends over 15 amino acids. Trimming stripped 1 base from V and 2 bases from J, with 11 bases between. Germline CDR1 is MNHEY and CDR2 is SMNVEV (reference sequence).

The gene calls are TRBV28 and TRBJ2-1; 12 bases are shared with TRBD2. CDR3 length: 15 amino acids. The trim removed 4 bases at V and 7 bases at J, leaving 5 bases unmatched. Germline V gene sequence: CDR1 MDHEN, CDR2 SYDVKM. The CDR3 region is CASSSSGRAGNEQFF. In DNA form, the CDR3 reads TGTGCCAGCAGTTCTAGCGGGAGGGCCGGGAATGAGCAGTTCTTC.

The CDR3: CASSSGQGRSNTEAFF. The CDR3 DNA is TGTGCCAGCAGTTCGGGACAGGGTAGATCGAACACTGAAGCTTTCTTT. The chain recombines TRBV27 with TRBJ1-1; 9 bases agree with TRBD1. The CDR3 length is 16 residues. The V gene's germline CDR1 is MNHEY and CDR2 SMNVEV (reference sequence). V lost 4 bases, J lost 1 base, and 7 bases stayed unmatched.

This chain links TRBV2 with TRBJ2-7; 7 nucleotides line up with TRBD2. The junction had 8 bases not matched to a gene; V was cut back by 8 bases and J by 4 bases. The CDR3 is 13 residues long. Germline lookup yields CDR1 SNHLY and CDR2 FYNNEI. The CDR3 loop reads CASREAGLYEQYF. The CDR3, as DNA: TGTGCCAGCCGGGAGGCGGGTTTATACGAGCAGTACTTC.

This clone was seen just once. This sequence joins TRBV19 and TRBJ2-1; D uncertain. Germline loops: CDR1 LNHDA, CDR2 SQIVND (reference sequence). V lost 4 bases and J lost 4, with 8 bases in between. This CDR3 has 13 residues. CDR3 amino acids: CASSNDVYNEQFF. CDR3 nucleotides: TGTGCCAGTAGTAACGACGTTTACAATGAGCAGTTCTTC.

In DNA form, the CDR3 reads TGTGCCACCAGTGATCCTGGACAGGTCACCGATGAGCAGTTCTTC. Amino acid sequence: CATSDPGQVTDEQFF. The rearrangement uses TRBV24-1 and TRBJ2-1, with TRBD1 identical over 7 bases. The germline gives CDR1 KGHDR, CDR2 SFDVKD. V shed 3 bases, J shed 8 bases, and the junction held 9 bases outside the gene matches. This CDR3 has 15 residues.

The chain couples TRBV6-5 to TRBJ2-3; 8 nucleotides agree with TRBD1. The germline gives CDR1 MNHEY, CDR2 SVGAGI. CDR3 length: 13 residues. V trimming: 7 bases; J trimming: 6 bases; junction bases outside the gene matches: 6. CDR3 in DNA: TGTGCCAGCACCCCTCAGGGGGCTGATACGCAGTATTTT. This sequence encodes CASTPQGADTQYF.

Here the CDR3 DNA reads TGTGCCAGTAGTGACAGGGGCTTCGACTATGGCTACACCTTC. It encodes CASSDRGFDYGYTF. The chain couples TRBV19 to TRBJ1-2; 8 positions agree with TRBD1. V shed 5 bases, J shed 3 bases, and the junction held 5 bases outside the gene matches. The CDR3 sequence is 14 residues long. The germline CDR1 and CDR2 sequences are LNHDA and SQIVND (reference sequence).